The clone carrying this TCR beta chain was counted a few times. The antigen is not known. Time point noted: longitudinal time-point 2. Libraries used 2 million unsorted PBMCs kept frozen in RNAlater. The sample originates from a study of neurological immune-mediated disorders. Overall study findings and caveats: The most TCR clonal expansion was seen in HTLV-1-associated myelopathy, whereas the least was seen in multiple sclerosis, below the level in healthy controls. Across subjects, no CDR3 amino acid sequence appeared in expanded clones of more than one subject, a finding that suggested private repertoires in all groups.

The V segment lost 4 bases and the J segment 0 bases; nucleotides outside the gene matches: 11. The CDR3 totals 20 residues. Germline V gene sequence: CDR1 SNHLY, CDR2 FYNNEI. With 10-nucleotide random UMIs, 5'RACE was used to make the cDNA. TCRdb processed the 5' RACE reads anew with MiXCR; each CDR3 protein has one entry. The sample includes over 55,000 distinct CDR3 sequences, roughly 10% of them seen just once. Sequencing input: PBMCs. This TCR came from a man aged 30 to 39 in good health. The gene calls are TRBV2 and TRBJ2-1; 14 bases fit TRBD2. DNA for the CDR3: TGTGCCAGCAGTGCAAGACTAGCGGGAGGGGGACCCCACTCCTACAATGAGCAGTTCTTC. Its translation: CASSARLAGGGPHSYNEQFF.